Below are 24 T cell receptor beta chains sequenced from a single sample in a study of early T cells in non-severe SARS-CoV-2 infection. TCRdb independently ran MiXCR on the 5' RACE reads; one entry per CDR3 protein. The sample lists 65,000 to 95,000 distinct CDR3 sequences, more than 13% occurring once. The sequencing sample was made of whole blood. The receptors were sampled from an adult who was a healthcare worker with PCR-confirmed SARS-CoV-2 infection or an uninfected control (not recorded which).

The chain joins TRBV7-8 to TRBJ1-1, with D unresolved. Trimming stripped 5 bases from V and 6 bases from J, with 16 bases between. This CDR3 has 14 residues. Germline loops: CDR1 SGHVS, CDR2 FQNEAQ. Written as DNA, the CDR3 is TGTGCCAGCAGCCGATACCCCCGAGGCGCTGAAGCTTTCTTT. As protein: CASSRYPRGAEAFF. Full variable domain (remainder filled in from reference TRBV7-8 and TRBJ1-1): GAGVSQSPRYKVAKRGQDVALRCDPISGHVSLFWYQQALGQGPEFLTYFQNEAQLDKSGLPSDRFFAERPEGSVSTLKIQRTQQEDSAVYLCASSRYPRGAEAFFGQGTRLTVV.

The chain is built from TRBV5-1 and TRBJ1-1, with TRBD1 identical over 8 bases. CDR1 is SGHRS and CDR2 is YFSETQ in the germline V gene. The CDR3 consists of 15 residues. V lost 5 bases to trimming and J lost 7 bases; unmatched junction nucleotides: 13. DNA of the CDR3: TGCGCCAGCAGATCTACCACACAGGGGGTTGATGAAGCTTTCTTT. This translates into CASRSTTQGVDEAFF.

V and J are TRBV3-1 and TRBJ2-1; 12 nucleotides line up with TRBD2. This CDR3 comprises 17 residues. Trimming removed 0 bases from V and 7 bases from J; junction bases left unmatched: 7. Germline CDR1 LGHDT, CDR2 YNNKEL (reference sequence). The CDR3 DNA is TGTGCCAGCAGCCAAGATTGGCTAGCGGGGGGGTGGAATGAGCAGTTCTTC. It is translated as CASSQDWLAGGWNEQFF.

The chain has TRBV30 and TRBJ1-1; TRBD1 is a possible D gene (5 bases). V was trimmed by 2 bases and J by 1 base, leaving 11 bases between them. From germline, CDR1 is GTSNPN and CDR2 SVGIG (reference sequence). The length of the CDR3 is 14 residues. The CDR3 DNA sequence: TGTGCCTGGAGTTTGGGGGGAAGGAACACTGAAGCTTTCTTT. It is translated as CAWSLGGRNTEAFF. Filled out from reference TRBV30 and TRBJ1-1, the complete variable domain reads SQTIHQWPATLVQPVGSPLSLECTVEGTSNPNLYWYRQAAGRGLQLLFYSVGIGQISSEVPQNLSASRPQDRQFILSSKKLLLSDSGFYLCAWSLGGRNTEAFFGQGTRLTVV.

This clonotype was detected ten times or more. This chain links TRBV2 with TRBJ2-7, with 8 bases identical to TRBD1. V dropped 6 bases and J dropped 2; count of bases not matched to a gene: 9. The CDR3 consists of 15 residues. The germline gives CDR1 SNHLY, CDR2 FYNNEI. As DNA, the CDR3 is TGTGCCAGCAGATTTTACCAGACAGGGGCCTACGAGCAGTACTTC. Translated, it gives CASRFYQTGAYEQYF.

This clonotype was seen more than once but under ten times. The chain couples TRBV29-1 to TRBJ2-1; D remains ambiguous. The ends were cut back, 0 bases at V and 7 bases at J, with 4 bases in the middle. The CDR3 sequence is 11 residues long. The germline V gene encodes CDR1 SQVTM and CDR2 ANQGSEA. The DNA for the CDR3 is TGCAGCGTTGAAGATTTGAATGAGCAGTTCTTC. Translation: CSVEDLNEQFF.

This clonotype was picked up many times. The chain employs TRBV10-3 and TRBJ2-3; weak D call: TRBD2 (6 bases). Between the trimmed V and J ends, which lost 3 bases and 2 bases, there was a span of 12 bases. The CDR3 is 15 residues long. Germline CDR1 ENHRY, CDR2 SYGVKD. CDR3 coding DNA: TGTGCCATCAGTGATGGTAGCGGAACCACAGATACGCAGTATTTT. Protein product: CAISDGSGTTDTQYF.

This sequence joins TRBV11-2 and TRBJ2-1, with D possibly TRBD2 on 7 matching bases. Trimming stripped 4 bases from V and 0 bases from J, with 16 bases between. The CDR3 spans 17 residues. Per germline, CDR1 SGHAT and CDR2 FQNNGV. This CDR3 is CASSSGRGRSSYNEQFF. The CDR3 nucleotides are TGTGCCAGCAGCTCCGGGCGGGGGCGGAGCTCCTACAATGAGCAGTTCTTC.

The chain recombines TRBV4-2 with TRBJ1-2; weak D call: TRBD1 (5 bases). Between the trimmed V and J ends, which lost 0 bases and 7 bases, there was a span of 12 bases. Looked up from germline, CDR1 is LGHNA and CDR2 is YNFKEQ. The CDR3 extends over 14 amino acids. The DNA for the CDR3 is TGTGCCAGCAGCCAAGATGTGGGGACGTTTGGCTACACCTTC. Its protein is CASSQDVGTFGYTF.

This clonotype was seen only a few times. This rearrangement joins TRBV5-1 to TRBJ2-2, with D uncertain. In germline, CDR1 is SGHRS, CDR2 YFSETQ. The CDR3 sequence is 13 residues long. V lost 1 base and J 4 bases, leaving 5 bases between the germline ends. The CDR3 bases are TGCGCCAGCAGCTTGTCGGTCACCGGGGAGCTGTTTTTT. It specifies CASSLSVTGELFF.

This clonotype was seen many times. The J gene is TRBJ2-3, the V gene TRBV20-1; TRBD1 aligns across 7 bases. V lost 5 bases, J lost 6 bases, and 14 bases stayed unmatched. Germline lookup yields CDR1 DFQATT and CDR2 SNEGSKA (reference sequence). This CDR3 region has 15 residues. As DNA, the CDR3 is TGCAGTGCTGGCGGTGGAGAGGGGGCGGCGGATACGCAGTATTTT. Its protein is CSAGGGEGAADTQYF.

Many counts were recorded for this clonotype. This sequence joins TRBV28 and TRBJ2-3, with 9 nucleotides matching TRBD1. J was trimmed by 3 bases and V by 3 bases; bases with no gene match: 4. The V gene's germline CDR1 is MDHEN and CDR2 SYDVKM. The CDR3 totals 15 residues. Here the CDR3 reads CASSFPGQGTDTQYF. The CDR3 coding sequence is TGTGCCAGCAGTTTTCCCGGACAGGGGACAGATACGCAGTATTTT.

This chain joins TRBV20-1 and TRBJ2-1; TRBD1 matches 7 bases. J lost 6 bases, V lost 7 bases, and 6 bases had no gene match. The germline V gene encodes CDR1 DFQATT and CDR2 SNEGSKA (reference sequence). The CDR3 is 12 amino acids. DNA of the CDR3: TGCAGTGGGGGGACAGCAATCAATGAGCAGTTCTTC. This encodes CSGGTAINEQFF.

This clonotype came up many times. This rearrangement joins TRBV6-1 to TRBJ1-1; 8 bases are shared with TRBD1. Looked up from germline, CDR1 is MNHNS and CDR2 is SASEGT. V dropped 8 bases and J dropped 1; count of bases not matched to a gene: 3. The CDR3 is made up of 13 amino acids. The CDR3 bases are TGTGCCAGCCCTGGGACAGGGAACACTGAAGCTTTCTTT. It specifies CASPGTGNTEAFF.

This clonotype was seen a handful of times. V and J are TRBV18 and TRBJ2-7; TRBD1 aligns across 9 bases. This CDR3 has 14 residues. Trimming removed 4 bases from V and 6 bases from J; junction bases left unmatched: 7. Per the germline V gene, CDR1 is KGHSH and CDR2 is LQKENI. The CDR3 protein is CASSRPGQGGEQYF. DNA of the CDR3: TGTGCCAGCTCACGGCCGGGACAGGGTGGCGAGCAGTACTTC.

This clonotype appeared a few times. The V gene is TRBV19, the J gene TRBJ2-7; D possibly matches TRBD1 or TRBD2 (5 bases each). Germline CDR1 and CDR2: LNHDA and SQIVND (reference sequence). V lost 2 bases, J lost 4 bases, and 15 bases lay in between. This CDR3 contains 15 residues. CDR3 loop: CASSIPGRLEYEQYF. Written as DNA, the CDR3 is TGTGCCAGTAGTATACCGGGACGGCTGGAATACGAGCAGTACTTC.

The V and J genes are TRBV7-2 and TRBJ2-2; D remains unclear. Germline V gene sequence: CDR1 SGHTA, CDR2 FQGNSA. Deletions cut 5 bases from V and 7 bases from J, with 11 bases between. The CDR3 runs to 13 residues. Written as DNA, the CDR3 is TGTGCCAGCAGCACCGTCCCCGGCGGGGAGCTGTTTTTT. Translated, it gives CASSTVPGGELFF.

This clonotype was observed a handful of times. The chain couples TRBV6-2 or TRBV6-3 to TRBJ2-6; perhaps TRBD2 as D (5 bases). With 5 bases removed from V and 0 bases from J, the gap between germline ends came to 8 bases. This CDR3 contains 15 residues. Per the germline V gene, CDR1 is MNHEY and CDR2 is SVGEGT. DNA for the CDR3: TGTGCCAGCAGTCCAACTAGCTCTGGGGCCAACGTCCTGACTTTC. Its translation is CASSPTSSGANVLTF.

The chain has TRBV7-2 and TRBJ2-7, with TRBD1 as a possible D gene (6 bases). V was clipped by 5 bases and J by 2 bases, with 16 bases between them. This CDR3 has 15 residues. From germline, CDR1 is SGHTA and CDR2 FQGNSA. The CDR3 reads CASSPLRDIPYEQYF. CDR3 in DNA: TGTGCCAGCAGCCCCCTCCGGGACATACCCTACGAGCAGTACTTC. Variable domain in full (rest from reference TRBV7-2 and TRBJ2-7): GAGVSQSPSNKVTEKGKDVELRCDPISGHTALYWYRQSLGQGLEFLIYFQGNSAPDKSGLPSDRFSAERTGGSVSTLTIQRTQQEDSAVYLCASSPLRDIPYEQYFGPGTRLTVT.

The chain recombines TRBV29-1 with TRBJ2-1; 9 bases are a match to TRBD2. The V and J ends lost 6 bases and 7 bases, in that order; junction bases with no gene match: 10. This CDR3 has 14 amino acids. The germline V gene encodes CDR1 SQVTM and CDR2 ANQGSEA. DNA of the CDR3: TGCAGCGTCTGTTCTAGCGGGGTAGAAAATGAGCAGTTCTTC. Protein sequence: CSVCSSGVENEQFF.

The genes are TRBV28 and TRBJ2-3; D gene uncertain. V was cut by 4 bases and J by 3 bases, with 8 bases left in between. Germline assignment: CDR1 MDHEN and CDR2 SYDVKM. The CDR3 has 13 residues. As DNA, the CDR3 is TGTGCCAGCAGTTCCCCCGGAACAGATACGCAGTATTTT. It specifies CASSSPGTDTQYF. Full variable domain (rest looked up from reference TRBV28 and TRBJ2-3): DVKVTQSSRYLVKRTGEKVFLECVQDMDHENMFWYRQDPGLGLRLIYFSYDVKMKEKGDIPEGYSVSREKKERFSLILESASTNQTSMYLCASSSPGTDTQYFGPGTRLTVL.

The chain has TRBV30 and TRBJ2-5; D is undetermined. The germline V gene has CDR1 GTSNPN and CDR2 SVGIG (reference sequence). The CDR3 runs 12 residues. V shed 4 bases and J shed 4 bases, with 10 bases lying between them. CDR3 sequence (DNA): TGTGCCTGGACAGGATCAGGAGAGACCCAGTACTTC. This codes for CAWTGSGETQYF. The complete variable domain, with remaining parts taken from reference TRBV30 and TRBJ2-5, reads SQTIHQWPATLVQPVGSPLSLECTVEGTSNPNLYWYRQAAGRGLQLLFYSVGIGQISSEVPQNLSASRPQDRQFILSSKKLLLSDSGFYLCAWTGSGETQYFGPGTRLLVL.

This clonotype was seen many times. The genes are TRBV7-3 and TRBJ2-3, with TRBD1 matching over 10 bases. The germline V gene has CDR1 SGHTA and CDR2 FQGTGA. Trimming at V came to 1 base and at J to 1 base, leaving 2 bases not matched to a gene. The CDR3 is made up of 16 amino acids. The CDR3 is CASSLIGQGGTDTQYF. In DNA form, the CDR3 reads TGTGCCAGCAGCTTAATCGGACAGGGGGGCACAGATACGCAGTATTTT. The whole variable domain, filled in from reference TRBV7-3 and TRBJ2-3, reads GAGVSQTPSNKVTEKGKYVELRCDPISGHTALYWYRQSLGQGPEFLIYFQGTGAADDSGLPNDRFFAVRPEGSVSTLKIQRTERGDSAVYLCASSLIGQGGTDTQYFGPGTRLTVL.

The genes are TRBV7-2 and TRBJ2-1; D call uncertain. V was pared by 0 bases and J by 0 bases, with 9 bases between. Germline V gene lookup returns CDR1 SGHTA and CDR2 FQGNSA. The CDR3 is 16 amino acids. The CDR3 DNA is TGTGCCAGCAGCTTAGCTGTGGGTAGCTCCTACAATGAGCAGTTCTTC. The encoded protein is CASSLAVGSSYNEQFF.